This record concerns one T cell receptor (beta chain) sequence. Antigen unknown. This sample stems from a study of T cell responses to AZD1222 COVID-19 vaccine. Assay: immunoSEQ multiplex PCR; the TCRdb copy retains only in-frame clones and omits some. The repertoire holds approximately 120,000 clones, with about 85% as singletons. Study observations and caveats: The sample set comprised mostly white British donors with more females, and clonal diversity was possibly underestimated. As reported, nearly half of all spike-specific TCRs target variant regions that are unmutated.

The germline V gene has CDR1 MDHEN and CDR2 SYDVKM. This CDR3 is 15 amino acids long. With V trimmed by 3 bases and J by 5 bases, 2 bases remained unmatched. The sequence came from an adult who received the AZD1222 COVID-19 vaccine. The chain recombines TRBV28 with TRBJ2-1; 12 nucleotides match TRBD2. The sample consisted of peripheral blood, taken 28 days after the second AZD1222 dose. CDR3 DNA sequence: TGTGCCAGCAGTTTCACTAGCGGGGGGAACAATGAGCAGTTCTTC. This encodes CASSFTSGGNNEQFF.